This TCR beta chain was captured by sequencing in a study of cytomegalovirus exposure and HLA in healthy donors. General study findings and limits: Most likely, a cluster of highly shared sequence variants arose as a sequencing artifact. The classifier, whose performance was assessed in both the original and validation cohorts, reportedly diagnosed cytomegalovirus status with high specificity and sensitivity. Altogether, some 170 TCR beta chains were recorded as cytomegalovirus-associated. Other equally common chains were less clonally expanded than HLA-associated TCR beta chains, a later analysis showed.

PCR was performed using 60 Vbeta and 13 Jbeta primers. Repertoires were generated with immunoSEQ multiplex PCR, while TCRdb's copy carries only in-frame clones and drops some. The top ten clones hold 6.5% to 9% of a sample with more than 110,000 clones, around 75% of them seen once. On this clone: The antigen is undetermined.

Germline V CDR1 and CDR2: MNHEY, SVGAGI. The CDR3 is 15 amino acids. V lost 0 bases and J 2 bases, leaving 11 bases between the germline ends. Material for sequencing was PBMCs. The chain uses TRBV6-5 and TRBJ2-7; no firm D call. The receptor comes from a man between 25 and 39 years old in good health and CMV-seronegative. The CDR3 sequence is CASSYSPVTAYEQYF. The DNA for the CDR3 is TGTGCCAGCAGTTACTCTCCGGTCACCGCCTACGAGCAGTACTTC.